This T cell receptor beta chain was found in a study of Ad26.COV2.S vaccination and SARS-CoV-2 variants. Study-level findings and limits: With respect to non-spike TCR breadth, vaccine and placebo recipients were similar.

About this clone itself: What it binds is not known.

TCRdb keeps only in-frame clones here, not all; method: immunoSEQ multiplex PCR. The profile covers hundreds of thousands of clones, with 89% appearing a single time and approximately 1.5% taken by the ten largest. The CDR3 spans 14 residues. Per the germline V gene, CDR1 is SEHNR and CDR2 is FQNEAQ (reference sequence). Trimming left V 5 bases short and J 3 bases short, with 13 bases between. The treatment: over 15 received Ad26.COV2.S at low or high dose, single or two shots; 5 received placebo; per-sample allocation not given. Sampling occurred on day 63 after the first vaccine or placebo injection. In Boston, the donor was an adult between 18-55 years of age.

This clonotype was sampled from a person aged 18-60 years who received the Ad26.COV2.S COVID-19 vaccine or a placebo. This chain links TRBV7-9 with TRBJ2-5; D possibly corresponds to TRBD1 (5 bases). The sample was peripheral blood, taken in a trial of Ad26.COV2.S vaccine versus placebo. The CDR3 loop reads CASSRLTGEETQYF. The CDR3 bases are TGTGCCAGCAGCCGCCTTACAGGTGAAGAGACCCAGTACTTC.